The clone carrying this T cell receptor beta chain was seen at least ten times. What it binds is unknown. Using its own MiXCR run on the 5' RACE reads, TCRdb lists one record per CDR3 protein. The sample consists of about 13,000 distinct CDR3 sequences, 3% to 4.5% of them appearing once. CDR3 length: 15 amino acids. Trimming cost V 6 bases and J 5 bases; bases outside gene matches: 9. Per the germline V gene, CDR1 is WNHNN and CDR2 is SYGVQD (reference sequence). This entry comes from a study of spatial heterogeneity in lung cancer. In the study overall: Strongly correlated with TCR transcript counts in tumor regions was a T cell module score, which was a transcriptional module score calculated from matched bulk RNA-seq.

The sample's time point: sample taken at primary tumor resection. Study conclusions and caveats: Tumoral mutation counts were tracked by counts of expanded intratumoral alpha and beta TCRs.

The sequences come from lung tumor tissue, collected at surgery. This sequence joins TRBV10-1 and TRBJ2-2; 7 bases map to TRBD2. This receptor was taken from a male donor with early-stage non-small cell lung cancer. The CDR3 reads CASRETKRGTGELFF. CDR3 in DNA: TGCGCCAGCAGGGAGACAAAGCGGGGTACCGGGGAGCTGTTTTTT.